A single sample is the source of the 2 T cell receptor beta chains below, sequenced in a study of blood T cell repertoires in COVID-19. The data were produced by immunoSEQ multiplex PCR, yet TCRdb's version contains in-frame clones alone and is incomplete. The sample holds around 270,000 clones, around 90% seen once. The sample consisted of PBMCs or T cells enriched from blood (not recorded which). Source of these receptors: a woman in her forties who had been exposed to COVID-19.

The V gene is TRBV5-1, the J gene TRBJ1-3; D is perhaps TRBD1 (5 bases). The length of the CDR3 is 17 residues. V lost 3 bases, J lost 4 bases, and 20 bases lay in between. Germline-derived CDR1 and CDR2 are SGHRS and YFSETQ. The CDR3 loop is CASSYGPSGGGGNTIYF. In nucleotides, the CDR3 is TGCGCCAGCAGCTATGGTCCCTCGGGGGGAGGAGGAAACACCATATATTTT.

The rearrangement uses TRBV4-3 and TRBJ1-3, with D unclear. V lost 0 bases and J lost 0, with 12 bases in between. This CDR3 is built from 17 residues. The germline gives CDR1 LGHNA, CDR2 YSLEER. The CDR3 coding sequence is TGCGCCAGCAGCCAAGATATCGGTCCCGACTCTGGAAACACCATATATTTT. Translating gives CASSQDIGPDSGNTIYF.